The 5 T cell receptor beta chains below come from one sample, sequenced in a study of identifying expanded T cells in peripheral blood. The data were produced by immunoSEQ multiplex PCR, yet TCRdb's version contains in-frame clones alone and is incomplete. In the table there are around 130,000 clones, around 88% of which are singletons. The sequencing sample was made of blood. Receptor source: a person between 18 and 75 years old in good health.

This clone was seen more than once but under ten times. This chain uses TRBV30 with TRBJ1-6; TRBD1 might be the D (5 bases). Deletions cut 0 bases from V and 6 bases from J, with 6 bases between. CDR3 length: 13 residues. Germline-derived CDR1 and CDR2 are GTSNPN and SVGIG (reference sequence). The CDR3 loop reads CAWSVQGNSPLHF. CDR3 DNA sequence: TGTGCCTGGAGTGTCCAGGGTAATTCACCCCTCCACTTT.

The rearrangement links TRBV6-5 to TRBJ2-3, with TRBD2 matching 10 bases. V was clipped by 2 bases and J by 5 bases; unmatched bases: 4. Germline-derived CDR1 and CDR2 are MNHEY and SVGAGI. The CDR3 sequence is 15 residues long. This chain's CDR3 is CASSYRVAGGDTQYF. CDR3 coding DNA: TGTGCCAGCAGTTACAGGGTAGCGGGGGGAGATACGCAGTATTTT.

V gene TRBV5-8 combines with J gene TRBJ2-5, with TRBD2 matching 10 bases. J lost 1 base, V lost 5 bases, and 8 bases had no gene match. Germline V gene data show CDR1 as SGHTS and CDR2 as YDEGEE. This CDR3 spans 16 amino acids. CDR3 DNA: TGTGCCAGCAGGCGGGGGCTAGCGGGGGCCCAAGAGACCCAGTACTTC. Translating gives CASRRGLAGAQETQYF.

As concerns this clone: The same CDR3 also results from other DNA sequences found in this sample. The chain carries TRBV18 and TRBJ2-5, with no clear D. Trimming took off 3 bases at V and 3 bases at J, with 2 bases between the two ends. The CDR3 has 11 residues. From germline, CDR1 is KGHSH and CDR2 LQKENI. DNA of the CDR3: TGTGCCAGCTCACCTAAAGAGACCCAGTACTTC. Amino acids: CASSPKETQYF.

The rearrangement uses TRBV27 and TRBJ2-1, with D perhaps assigned TRBD1 or TRBD2 (5 bases each). Trimming stripped 2 bases from V and 8 bases from J, with 10 bases between. The CDR3 is made up of 13 amino acids. CDR1 and CDR2 (germline): MNHEY, SMNVEV (reference sequence). The CDR3 region is CASSLIRDDEQFF. The CDR3 DNA reads TGTGCCAGCAGTTTAATCAGGGACGATGAGCAGTTCTTC.